This T cell receptor (beta chain) was identified in a study of metastatic and nonmetastatic thyroid tumors. Whole-study context: A comparison of repertoires was made across blood and tumor or nodule tissue from malignant and benign thyroid patients. The study's findings and limits: Benign nodules were reported to have significantly lower TCR beta diversity than malignant thyroid tumors, in blood and tumor.

Nobody among the patients had been given any treatment before thyroid surgery. Trimming cost V 0 bases and J 1 base, with 7 bases left between them. This CDR3 is 16 amino acids long. In germline, CDR1 is MNHNY, CDR2 SVGAGI (reference sequence). This clone was observed many times. Its antigen is unidentified. Per the original data handling: The study's classifier, a distant-metastasis tool for papillary thyroid cancer, was built using CDR3 differences across clinicopathological groups. From the PCR reads, TCRdb re-called clones with MiXCR. TCRdb, not the original authors, processed these V and J calls. The sample lists some 84,000 clones; approximately 9% were seen once.

V usage is TRBV6-6 and J usage is TRBJ2-6; D unclear. The receptor was derived from a female donor with papillary thyroid cancer or a benign thyroid nodule (not recorded which). Some clones in this sample may be carry-over from other donors' samples. The sample was blood. CDR3 sequence: CASSYSMRSGANVLTF. CDR3 sequence (DNA): TGTGCCAGCAGTTACTCGATGAGGTCTGGGGCCAACGTCCTGACTTTC.